The 19 T cell receptor beta chains below come from one sample, sequenced in a study of early T cells in non-severe SARS-CoV-2 infection. A single record per CDR3 protein comes from TCRdb applying MiXCR to the 5' RACE reads. Of tens of thousands of distinct CDR3 sequences listed, approximately 9.5% are singletons. The sequenced sample consisted of whole blood. These receptor sequences come from an adult who was a healthcare worker with PCR-confirmed SARS-CoV-2 infection or an uninfected control (not recorded which).

The chain carries TRBV2 and TRBJ2-5; D might be TRBD2 (5 bases). Germline CDR1 is SNHLY and CDR2 is FYNNEI. The CDR3 extends over 13 amino acids. Trimming took 5 bases from V and 1 from J, leaving 8 bases between them. The CDR3 sequence is CASSLDFQETQYF. Here the CDR3 DNA reads TGTGCCAGCAGTCTGGACTTCCAAGAGACCCAGTACTTC.

This clonotype was picked up many times. The gene calls are TRBV7-9 and TRBJ1-2; unclear D gene. The CDR3 sequence is 16 residues long. Trimming took off 4 bases at V and 0 bases at J, with 15 bases between the two ends. CDR1 SEHNR and CDR2 FQNEAQ come from the germline V gene (reference sequence). The CDR3 region is CASSSIQALTNYGYTF. The CDR3 nucleotides are TGTGCCAGCAGCTCCATCCAGGCCCTCACTAACTATGGCTACACCTTC. The variable domain in full, completed from reference TRBV7-9 and TRBJ1-2, reads DTGVSQNPRHKITKRGQNVTFRCDPISEHNRLYWYRQTLGQGPEFLTYFQNEAQLEKSRLLSDRFSAERPKGSFSTLEIQRTEQGDSAMYLCASSSIQALTNYGYTFGSGTRLTVV.

This clonotype has a count of ten or more. V gene TRBV29-1 combines with J gene TRBJ2-1; 8 nucleotides line up with TRBD1. V lost 0 bases to trimming and J lost 5 bases; unmatched junction nucleotides: 15. The CDR3 consists of 18 residues. In germline, CDR1 is SQVTM, CDR2 ANQGSEA. The CDR3 DNA reads as TGCAGCGTTGAAGATCTTCATCTAACGGACAGGGCCGACAATGAGCAGTTCTTC. As protein: CSVEDLHLTDRADNEQFF.

This chain links TRBV3-1 with TRBJ1-3, with TRBD1 identical over 7 bases. This CDR3 comprises 15 residues. Trimming at V came to 1 base and at J to 4 bases, leaving 4 bases not matched to a gene. Germline V gives CDR1 LGHDT, CDR2 YNNKEL (reference sequence). This chain's CDR3 is CASSQVVTGGNTIYF. The CDR3 nucleotides are TGTGCCAGCAGCCAAGTGGTGACAGGGGGAAACACCATATATTTT.

This clonotype was observed many times. The chain links TRBV5-1 to TRBJ2-3; TRBD2 aligns across 9 bases. V trimming: 0 bases; J trimming: 2 bases; junction bases outside the gene matches: 4. Germline-derived CDR1 and CDR2 are SGHRS and YFSETQ. The CDR3 length is 16 residues. This CDR3 reads CASSLDPGLATDTQYF. The CDR3 DNA reads as TGCGCCAGCAGCTTGGACCCGGGACTAGCCACAGATACGCAGTATTTT.

This clonotype was observed many times. The chain recombines TRBV4-1 with TRBJ2-1; 7 positions match TRBD2. Germline CDR1 is MGHRA and CDR2 is YSYEKL. This CDR3 comprises 16 residues. Trimming removed 5 bases from V and 2 bases from J; junction bases left unmatched: 9. The CDR3 here is CASSVTLAETYNEQFF. CDR3 in DNA: TGCGCCAGCAGCGTAACCCTAGCGGAGACCTACAATGAGCAGTTCTTC.

This clonotype was detected many times. The rearrangement links TRBV27 to TRBJ1-5; the D gene is possibly TRBD1 (6 bases). CDR1 and CDR2 from the germline V gene are MNHEY and SMNVEV (reference sequence). This CDR3 has 18 residues. V lost 8 bases and J lost 2, with 25 bases in between. The CDR3 nucleotides read TGTGCCAGCTCGGGGCCGAGCGGACAGCGCAAGGGCAATCAGCCCCAGCATTTT. This encodes CASSGPSGQRKGNQPQHF.

The chain employs TRBV20-1 and TRBJ1-2; D unclear. This CDR3 region has 13 residues. CDR1 and CDR2 (germline): DFQATT, SNEGSKA (reference sequence). Trimming took 1 base from V and 8 from J, leaving 14 bases between them. CDR3 amino acids: CSARVAQLGGYTF. CDR3 in DNA: TGCAGTGCTAGAGTGGCCCAGTTGGGAGGCTACACCTTC.

CDR3 in amino acids: CASSERGDEQFF. Written as DNA, the CDR3 is TGTGCCAGCAGTGAGCGGGGGGATGAGCAGTTCTTC. This chain joins TRBV6-1 and TRBJ2-1; 8 bases map to TRBD2. CDR1 is MNHNS and CDR2 is SASEGT in the germline V gene. The CDR3 extends over 12 amino acids. V trimming: 3 bases; J trimming: 8 bases; junction bases outside the gene matches: 0.

The chain uses TRBV4-2 and TRBJ2-2, with a possible D match to TRBD2 (5 bases). The CDR3 has 14 amino acids. V gave up 0 bases and J gave up 5 bases, with 7 bases separating them. Germline CDR1 reads LGHNA; CDR2 reads YNFKEQ. The CDR3: CASSQEPGTGELFF. The CDR3 nucleotides are TGTGCCAGCAGCCAAGAACCGGGAACCGGGGAGCTGTTTTTT.

This clonotype has a count of ten or more. The rearrangement uses TRBV24-1 and TRBJ2-1, with 10 bases matching TRBD2. Germline V gene sequence: CDR1 KGHDR, CDR2 SFDVKD. The J segment lost 2 bases and the V segment lost 1 base, leaving 4 bases of the junction unmatched. The CDR3 is 17 residues long. CDR3 DNA: TGTGCCACCAGTGATTTCCGGACTAGCGGAGCCTACAATGAGCAGTTCTTC. This gives the protein CATSDFRTSGAYNEQFF.

This clonotype was found once. The J gene is TRBJ2-3, the V gene TRBV20-1; TRBD1 agrees at 9 bases. CDR3 length: 18 amino acids. Per the germline V gene, CDR1 is DFQATT and CDR2 is SNEGSKA (reference sequence). The junction had 13 bases not matched to a gene; V was cut back by 0 bases and J by 3 bases. In DNA, the CDR3 is TGCAGTGCTAGAGAAGTTGGGGGAGGGACAGGGATGACAGATACGCAGTATTTT. Protein product: CSAREVGGGTGMTDTQYF.

This chain links TRBV12-3 or TRBV12-4 with TRBJ2-7, with D unresolved. Trimming stripped 6 bases from V and 10 bases from J, with 19 bases between. The length of the CDR3 is 13 residues. The CDR3 region is CASRNGDFSGQYF. The CDR3 DNA follows: TGTGCCAGCAGGAATGGTGACTTTTCCGGTCAGTACTTC.

There are many counts of this clonotype. This sequence joins TRBV29-1 and TRBJ1-1; no reliable D call. The CDR3 extends over 11 amino acids. Trimming left V 3 bases short and J 5 bases short, with 7 bases between. Looked up from germline, CDR1 is SQVTM and CDR2 is ANQGSEA. The DNA of the CDR3 is TGCAGCGTTGACAGCGGGACTGAAGCTTTCTTT. Amino acids: CSVDSGTEAFF. The whole variable domain, filled in from reference TRBV29-1 and TRBJ1-1, reads SAVISQKPSRDICQRGTSLTIQCQVDSQVTMMFWYRQQPGQSLTLIATANQGSEATYESGFVIDKFPISRPNLTFSTLTVSNMSPEDSSIYLCSVDSGTEAFFGQGTRLTVV.

This clonotype has at least ten counts. The chain has TRBV20-1 and TRBJ2-7; TRBD2 is a possible D gene (6 bases). V was trimmed by 1 base and J by 1 base, leaving 17 bases between them. The CDR3 loop spans 16 amino acids. CDR1 and CDR2 from the germline V gene are DFQATT and SNEGSKA (reference sequence). The CDR3 region has the DNA TGCAGTGCTAGAGCTTTGAGGGCTAGCGCTTCCTACGAGCAGTACTTC. This encodes CSARALRASASYEQYF.

This clonotype occurred many times. The gene calls are TRBV11-3 and TRBJ1-2; D is unclear. Trimming pared 0 bases from V and 8 bases from J, leaving 10 bases between. CDR3 length equals 13 residues. The V gene's germline CDR1 is SGHNT and CDR2 YENEEA. The CDR3 loop is CASSLEEGRGYTF. CDR3 DNA: TGTGCCAGCAGCTTAGAAGAGGGAAGGGGCTACACCTTC.

This clonotype was detected ten times or more. V is TRBV13 and J is TRBJ2-3; D may correspond to TRBD1 or TRBD2 (5 bases each). The CDR3 consists of 15 residues. V dropped 2 bases and J dropped 4 bases, with 13 bases sitting between them. Germline CDR1 and CDR2: PRHDT and FYEKMQ (reference sequence). CDR3 nucleotide sequence: TGTGCCAGCAGCTTATCTGGGACCGGGCCAGATACGCAGTATTTT. Its protein is CASSLSGTGPDTQYF.

The chain has TRBV6-2 or TRBV6-3 and TRBJ2-3; the D is unclear. Trimming removed 3 bases at V and 2 bases at J, with 9 bases between. The germline gives CDR1 MNHEY, CDR2 SVGEGT. The CDR3 sequence is 14 residues long. DNA for the CDR3: TGTGCCAGCAGTTATCGGATTCACACAGATACGCAGTATTTT. Amino acids: CASSYRIHTDTQYF.

This sequence joins TRBV27 and TRBJ2-2; possibly TRBD2 for D (5 bases). The CDR3 sequence is 12 residues long. V lost 3 bases to trimming and J lost 7 bases, with 6 bases between them. Germline CDR1 reads MNHEY; CDR2 reads SMNVEV (reference sequence). This CDR3 is CASSFGIGELFF. CDR3 nucleotides: TGTGCCAGCAGTTTCGGGATCGGGGAGCTGTTTTTT.